Listed below are T cell receptor beta chains from one sample, sequenced in a study of cytomegalovirus exposure and HLA in healthy donors. TCRdb keeps only in-frame clones here, not all; method: immunoSEQ multiplex PCR. The sample yields 90,000 to 120,000 clones, over 60% seen once. Material: PBMCs. The receptors derive from a male donor in good health and CMV-seronegative. CDR3s include the opening cysteine and the closing phenylalanine or tryptophan. Size values are once, few and many counts, or a class for expanded clones, and some rows have none.

TRBV27,16,TRBJ2-1,-,CASSRVSGSITNEQFF
TRBV18,14,TRBJ1-3,-,CASSEQGSGNTIYF
TRBV11-3,20,TRBJ2-2,-,CASSLEVRFPTEDNTGELFF
TRBV5-4,15,TRBJ1-1,-,CASGYGGQIYTEAFF
TRBV19,16,TRBJ2-5,-,CASSPPAPGVGETQYF
TRBV12-2,15,TRBJ1-4,-,CASRFRQGSHEKLFF
TRBV7-2,16,TRBJ1-3,-,CASSGRQGLGGNTIYF
TRBV5-1,14,TRBJ1-1,-,CASSPGSGGTEAFF
TRBV7-2,16,TRBJ1-4,-,CASSSIRAATNEKLFF
TRBV7-7,17,TRBJ2-1,few,CASSLRTSGSGNNEQFF
TRBV27,15,TRBJ1-4,-,CASRRTGTTNEKLFF
TRBV7-2,16,TRBJ2-5,-,CASSWGGAGGPETQYF
TRBV27,15,TRBJ2-7,-,CASSFGGSSLYEQYF
TRBV30,15,TRBJ1-6,few,CAWSLVRSSNSPLHF
TRBV13,15,TRBJ2-1,few,CASSSRGRGYNEQFF
TRBV10-2,12,TRBJ1-2,-,CASNFRGHGYTF
TRBV7-2,17,TRBJ2-3,-,CASSLGFSGYSTDTQYF
TRBV11-2,13,TRBJ1-2,-,CASSSQGRYGYTF
TRBV7-2,13,TRBJ2-7,few,CASSSFGWLPPYF
TRBV7-8,17,TRBJ2-3,once,CASSPGRAGGPTDTQYF
TRBV28,12,TRBJ2-1,-,CASSLFSIEQFF
TRBV6-1,15,TRBJ2-1,-,CASSEWAGAYNEQFF
TRBV11-2,16,TRBJ1-4,-,CASSLDLAVANEKLFF
TRBV7-6,16,TRBJ1-4,-,CASSPGTGRTNEKLFF
TRBV6-1,16,TRBJ2-1,few,CASSEAGSGSYNEQFF
TRBV7-9,15,TRBJ1-5,-,CASSSLDSMNQPQHF
TRBV10-3,17,TRBJ2-1,few,CAISELYPSGRRNEQFF
TRBV27,14,TRBJ1-1,-,CASRLTVPNTEAFF
TRBV6-1,14,TRBJ2-4,-,CASSEFLAKNIQYF
TRBV7-9,14,TRBJ1-1,-,CASSRTRGKDEAFF
TRBV5-6,15,TRBJ2-1,-,CASSLRDSSYNEQFF
TRBV10-2,17,TRBJ1-6,-,CASTLIGTGVSNSPLHF
TRBV18,16,TRBJ1-5,-,CASSQQGPGSNQPQHF
TRBV6-1,14,TRBJ2-2,-,CAIHSGRSTGELFF
TRBV6-1,13,TRBJ1-4,-,CASRPQGIEKLFF
TRBV7-3,13,TRBJ1-2,-,CASSPDRGYGYTF
TRBV7-9,14,TRBJ2-1,-,CASSLGVGYNEQFF
TRBV5-1,16,TRBJ2-5,-,CASSATGTGQQETQYF
TRBV5-1,16,TRBJ2-3,once,CASSLTGGSSTDTQYF
TRBV30,12,TRBJ1-4,-,CAWSVDASSVFF
TRBV28,15,TRBJ2-7,-,CASSLPGTGNYEQYF
TRBV6-5,16,-,once,CASSYSSSGANYEQYF
TRBV19,15,TRBJ1-1,-,CASSAGDRRLTEAFF
TRBV7-2,12,TRBJ2-7,-,CASSFLLYEQYF